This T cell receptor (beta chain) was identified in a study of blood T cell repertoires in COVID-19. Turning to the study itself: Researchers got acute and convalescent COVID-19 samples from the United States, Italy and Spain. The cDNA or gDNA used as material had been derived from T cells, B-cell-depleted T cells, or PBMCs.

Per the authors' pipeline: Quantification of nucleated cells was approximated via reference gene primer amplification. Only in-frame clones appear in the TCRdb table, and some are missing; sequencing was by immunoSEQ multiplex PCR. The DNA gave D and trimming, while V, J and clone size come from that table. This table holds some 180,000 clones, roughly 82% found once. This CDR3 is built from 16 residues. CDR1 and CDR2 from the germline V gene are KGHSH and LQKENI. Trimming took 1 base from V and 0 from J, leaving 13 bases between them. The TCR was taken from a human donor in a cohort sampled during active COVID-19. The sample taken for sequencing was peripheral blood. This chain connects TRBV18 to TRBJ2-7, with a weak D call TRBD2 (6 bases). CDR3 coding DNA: TGTGCCAGCTCACCACGGTCGGGGGTAGCCTCCTACGAGCAGTACTTC. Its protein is CASSPRSGVASYEQYF.